These 7 T cell receptor beta chains were all obtained from the same sample, sequenced in a study of T cell repertoires in cytomegalovirus infection. TCRdb independently ran MiXCR on the reads; one entry per CDR3 protein. The repertoire consists of approximately 180,000 distinct CDR3 sequences, with about a sixth occurring once and the leading ten covering 20% to 25%. The source material was CD8+ T cells from PBMCs. Receptors were obtained from a human donor in good health (CMV status not recorded). Some clones in this sample may be carry-over from other donors' samples.

This rearrangement joins TRBV20-1 to TRBJ1-1; a possible D gene is TRBD1 (6 bases). CDR1 is DFQATT and CDR2 is SNEGSKA in the germline V gene (reference sequence). The CDR3 contains 16 residues. The V end was cut by 6 bases, the J end by 1 base, with 21 bases between. The CDR3 nucleotides read TGCAGTGCCATTCAAATATCTGAGGGACAGAACACTGAAGCTTTCTTT. Its translation is CSAIQISEGQNTEAFF.

At least ten counts were recorded for this clonotype. V is TRBV7-2 and J is TRBJ2-3; D not certain. The length of the CDR3 is 16 residues. Germline V gene sequence: CDR1 SGHTA, CDR2 FQGNSA. Trimming removed 5 bases at V and 0 bases at J, with 15 bases between. CDR3 loop: CASSLPPAASTDTQYF. The DNA for the CDR3 is TGTGCCAGCAGCCTCCCCCCGGCGGCGAGCACAGATACGCAGTATTTT.

This clonotype was recorded many times. This chain links TRBV6-1 with TRBJ2-1, with D perhaps TRBD2 (7 bases). Germline V gene sequence: CDR1 MNHNS, CDR2 SASEGT. The CDR3 runs 16 residues. Trimming took 4 bases from V and 0 from J, leaving 13 bases between them. The CDR3 sequence: CASSGEGGGSYNEQFF. The CDR3 region has the DNA TGTGCCAGCAGTGGAGAGGGGGGGGGCTCCTACAATGAGCAGTTCTTC.

The CDR3 DNA reads TGTGCCAGTGCCGCGGGGGCCTACGAGCAGTACTTC. Its protein product is CASAAGAYEQYF. The chain has TRBV19 and TRBJ2-7; 7 bases fit TRBD2. V lost 8 bases and J lost 2; bases outside the gene matches: 3. This CDR3 region has 12 residues. Per germline, CDR1 LNHDA and CDR2 SQIVND (reference sequence).

This clonotype was counted between two and nine times. Germline and junction disagree at one end, which may indicate a read error. The chain recombines TRBV20-1 with TRBJ2-5; D ambiguous. Germline loops: CDR1 DFQATT, CDR2 SNEGSKA (reference sequence). The CDR3 is 12 residues long. CDR3 DNA sequence: TGCAGTGCTAGAGTCTCCCAAGGGACCCAGTACTTC. Translation: CSARVSQGTQYF.

In this sample, this clonotype turned up a few times. This chain links TRBV20-1 with TRBJ1-5; 8 nucleotides agree with TRBD1. This CDR3 comprises 17 residues. Germline V gene data show CDR1 as DFQATT and CDR2 as SNEGSKA (reference sequence). J was trimmed by 1 base and V by 6 bases; bases with no gene match: 14. In nucleotides, the CDR3 is TGCAGTGCCGTTGACAGGGGAGGGAGGATAAGCAATCAGCCCCAGCATTTT. Translation gives CSAVDRGGRISNQPQHF.

The V and J genes are TRBV7-9 and TRBJ1-2; 7 nucleotides align to TRBD1. Germline values: CDR1 SEHNR, CDR2 FQNEAQ (reference sequence). V was clipped by 5 bases and J by 2 bases; unmatched bases: 5. The CDR3 is made up of 14 amino acids. The CDR3 DNA is TGTGCCAGCAGCCGGGACAGAAAAAACTATGGCTACACCTTC. It translates to CASSRDRKNYGYTF.